Presented here are 28 T cell receptor beta chains from one specimen sequenced in a study of blood T cells in healthy people across ages. For the second PCR, which ran for about 7 to 12 cycles, a sample-barcoded 5' primer and a J-beta primer mix were used. Using its own MiXCR run on the 5' RACE reads, TCRdb lists one record per CDR3 protein. The sample includes hundreds of thousands of distinct CDR3 sequences, approximately 29% of them seen just once. The sequencing input was blood. These receptors were obtained from a woman of 80 years or more in good health.

As concerns this clonotype: Possible read error: a much larger clone is one base away. Because the CDR3 is missing its conserved closing phenylalanine or tryptophan, this is likely a read error. This chain's CDR3 is CASSYEGGFLTDTQYY. CDR3 bases: TGTGCCAGCAGTTACGAGGGGGGCTTCCTTACAGATACGCAGTATTAT. V is TRBV6-5 and J is TRBJ2-3; D possibly matches TRBD1 or TRBD2 (6 bases each). Trimming took off 2 bases at V and 3 bases at J, with 15 bases between the two ends. Germline assignment: CDR1 MNHEY and CDR2 SVGAGI. This CDR3 contains 16 residues.

This rearrangement joins TRBV7-2 to TRBJ1-1; D gene ambiguous. The germline gives CDR1 SGHTA, CDR2 FQGNSA. This CDR3 region has 16 residues. Trimming stripped 1 base from V and 1 base from J, with 13 bases between. Written as DNA, the CDR3 is TGTGCCAGCAGCTTAGGGGGAGCCCGGGGGAACACTGAAGCTTTCTTT. Its translation: CASSLGGARGNTEAFF.

This clonotype was detected a few times. This chain links TRBV14 with TRBJ1-1; D is possibly TRBD1 (6 bases). V was shortened by 3 bases and J by 5 bases, with 19 bases between the two germline ends. This CDR3 has 16 amino acids. CDR1 is SGHDN, CDR2 FVKESK, per germline. CDR3 sequence: CASSQRAGVVSTEAFF. As DNA, the CDR3 is TGTGCCAGCAGCCAGCGAGCAGGGGTAGTGAGTACTGAAGCTTTCTTT.

In this sample, this clonotype turned up many times. J is TRBJ1-2 and V is TRBV13; maybe TRBD1 (6 bases). The CDR3 spans 15 residues. The germline V and J ends were trimmed by 0 bases and 5 bases, with 13 bases remaining between them. Germline assignment: CDR1 PRHDT and CDR2 FYEKMQ (reference sequence). The CDR3 coding sequence is TGTGCCAGCAGCTTAGGCCTGGACAGCTTTTATGGCTACACCTTC. This codes for CASSLGLDSFYGYTF. The full variable domain, in which reference TRBV13 and TRBJ1-2 provide the parts outside the CDR3, is AAGVIQSPRHLIKEKRETATLKCYPIPRHDTVYWYQQGPGQDPQFLISFYEKMQSDKGSIPDRFSAQQFSDYHSELNMSSLELGDSALYFCASSLGLDSFYGYTFGSGTRLTVV.

About this clonotype itself: A much bigger clone sits one base away, suggesting this may be a read error. The CDR3 here is CASSLGQKMNTEAFF. For the CDR3, the DNA is TGTGCCAGCAGCTTGGGGCAGAAGATGAACACTGAAGCTTTCTTT. The J gene is TRBJ1-1, the V gene TRBV5-5; D is unresolved. Germline assignment: CDR1 SGHKS and CDR2 YYEKEE (reference sequence). Trimming pared 0 bases from V and 0 bases from J, leaving 9 bases between. This CDR3 contains 15 residues.

The CDR3 sequence is CASSTGGTSNQPQHF. DNA for the CDR3: TGTGCCAGCAGCACGGGGGGTACAAGCAATCAGCCCCAGCATTTT. This chain links TRBV7-2 with TRBJ1-5; D perhaps matches TRBD1 (5 bases). V was shortened by 5 bases and J by 1 base, with 12 bases between the two germline ends. The CDR3 runs 15 residues. Germline V gives CDR1 SGHTA, CDR2 FQGNSA.

In this sample, this clonotype turned up many times. This chain uses TRBV20-1 with TRBJ2-7; 9 positions agree with TRBD2. Germline-derived CDR1 and CDR2 are DFQATT and SNEGSKA (reference sequence). The J segment lost 2 bases and the V segment lost 6 bases, leaving 14 bases of the junction unmatched. The CDR3 covers 16 residues. CDR3 nucleotide sequence: TGCAGTGCCGACCGGGTTAGCGGGGGCCAAGCCTACGAGCAGTACTTC. Amino acids: CSADRVSGGQAYEQYF.

This clonotype showed up many times. The chain joins TRBV5-1 to TRBJ2-7; possibly TRBD2 for D (5 bases). This CDR3 has 13 amino acids. CDR1 is SGHRS and CDR2 is YFSETQ in the germline V gene. Trimming removed 5 bases at V and 2 bases at J, with 11 bases between. CDR3 residues: CASSSFGAYEQYF. The CDR3 bases are TGCGCCAGCAGTTCCTTCGGGGCCTACGAGCAGTACTTC.

This clonotype was detected many times. The J gene is TRBJ1-1, the V gene TRBV15; a possible D gene is TRBD1 (5 bases). Germline CDR1 reads LNHNV; CDR2 reads YYDKDF (reference sequence). V was shortened by 1 base and J by 5 bases, with 11 bases between the two germline ends. The CDR3 has 14 residues. CDR3 residues: CATSRADRGTEAFF. DNA of the CDR3: TGTGCCACCAGCAGAGCCGACAGAGGGACTGAAGCTTTCTTT.

This clonotype showed up many times. This chain connects TRBV12-3 or TRBV12-4 to TRBJ2-4, with TRBD2 matching 7 bases. The CDR3 runs to 19 residues. V shed 5 bases, J shed 1 base, and the junction held 17 bases outside the gene matches. The CDR3 is CASSLLMRGGEYAKNIQYF. The CDR3 region has the DNA TGTGCCAGCAGTCTACTGATGCGGGGAGGGGAATACGCCAAAAACATTCAGTACTTC.

This clonotype was found many times. The CDR3 here is CASSPEEALVGGNGYTF. CDR3 bases: TGTGCCAGCAGCCCGGAGGAGGCCCTAGTAGGAGGGAACGGCTACACCTTC. The rearrangement joins TRBV5-4 to TRBJ1-2; D remains ambiguous. Germline CDR1 SGHNT, CDR2 YYREEE (reference sequence). V lost 4 bases and J 8 bases, leaving 27 bases between the germline ends. CDR3 length equals 17 residues.

This clonotype was observed at least ten times. In DNA, the CDR3 is TGTGCCAGCAGCTTAGGCAGGGGCTACAAAAACATTCAGTACTTC. Encoded protein: CASSLGRGYKNIQYF. J is TRBJ2-4 and V is TRBV7-2; TRBD1 is a possible D gene (6 bases). CDR1 is SGHTA, CDR2 FQGNSA, per germline. The CDR3 consists of 15 residues. V lost 1 base and J lost 3, with 10 bases in between.

In this sample, this clonotype turned up many times. This chain links TRBV20-1 with TRBJ2-1; D possibly uses TRBD1 or TRBD2 (6 bases each). Trimming removed 6 bases from V and 7 bases from J, with 22 bases in between. From germline, CDR1 is DFQATT and CDR2 SNEGSKA (reference sequence). The CDR3 length is 15 residues. CDR3 coding DNA: TGCAGTGCACTCAACGGGGGAGTAGGGGGGAATGAGCAGTTCTTC. Protein sequence: CSALNGGVGGNEQFF.

The count of this clonotype is one. A much larger clonotype is one base distant, so this may be a read error. This chain uses TRBV12-3 or TRBV12-4 with TRBJ2-1; 8 bases map to TRBD2. This CDR3 contains 15 residues. CDR3 sequence (DNA): TGTGCCAGCAGTGACCGGGGACTAGTTTACAATGAGCAGCTCTTC. Encoded protein: CASSDRGLVYNEQLF.

This clonotype was observed a handful of times. This chain joins TRBV3-1 and TRBJ2-7; D is possibly TRBD2 (5 bases). The CDR3 has 15 amino acids. V dropped 0 bases and J dropped 9 bases, with 18 bases sitting between them. From germline, CDR1 is LGHDT and CDR2 YNNKEL (reference sequence). The CDR3 DNA follows: TGTGCCAGCAGCCAAGAAGGACTTTTGATGTCGGGGCAGTACTTC. It encodes CASSQEGLLMSGQYF.

This clonotype was found many times. The gene calls are TRBV6-6 and TRBJ2-5; D uncertain. The V and J ends lost 2 bases and 3 bases respectively, with 4 bases between them. The CDR3 runs 12 residues. The germline CDR1 and CDR2 sequences are MNHNY and SVGAGI (reference sequence). The CDR3 loop is CASSYKEETQYF. CDR3 bases: TGTGCCAGCAGTTACAAGGAAGAGACCCAGTACTTC.

Only a few counts were recorded for this clonotype. This chain uses TRBV12-3 or TRBV12-4 with TRBJ2-7; 8 bases align to TRBD2. The ends lost 6 bases at V and 3 bases at J; junction bases unmatched: 7. CDR3 length: 14 amino acids. CDR3 nucleotides: TGTGCCAGCAGCCCGCAGGCGGGGGGCTACGAGCAGTACTTC. Amino acids: CASSPQAGGYEQYF.

V gene TRBV6-1 combines with J gene TRBJ1-5; D not certain. From germline, CDR1 is MNHNS and CDR2 SASEGT. V was trimmed by 2 bases and J by 5 bases, leaving 7 bases between them. This CDR3 has 13 amino acids. The DNA of the CDR3 is TGTGCCAGCAGTGAACAGGCAGATCAGCCCCAGCATTTT. Residues: CASSEQADQPQHF.

This clonotype appeared a few times. This chain links TRBV20-1 with TRBJ1-5, with 9 bases fitting TRBD1. V lost 4 bases, J lost 5 bases, and 6 bases stayed unmatched. The germline gives CDR1 DFQATT, CDR2 SNEGSKA (reference sequence). The CDR3 has 14 residues. The CDR3 protein is CSATLTGGDQPQHF. Written as DNA, the CDR3 is TGCAGTGCTACCCTGACAGGGGGAGATCAGCCCCAGCATTTT.

This clonotype came up a few times. J is TRBJ1-5 and V is TRBV21-1. TRBV21-1 is tagged as a pseudogene. The CDR3 is 13 amino acids. The CDR3 loop reads CASAVTSNQPQHF. The CDR3 DNA reads TGTGCCAGTGCAGTTACTAGCAATCAGCCCCAGCATTTT.

This clonotype was recorded many times. V gene TRBV3-1 combines with J gene TRBJ2-3; perhaps TRBD2 as D (6 bases). Per germline, CDR1 LGHDT and CDR2 YNNKEL (reference sequence). CDR3 size: 15 residues. Between the trimmed V and J ends, which lost 5 bases and 0 bases, there was a span of 12 bases. In DNA, the CDR3 is TGTGCCAGCAGCATGGAGGGGAAAAGCACAGATACGCAGTATTTT. As protein: CASSMEGKSTDTQYF.

As to this clonotype: A much larger clone lies a single base off, so this may be a read error. The rearrangement links TRBV5-1 to TRBJ2-5; weak D call: TRBD1 (6 bases). The end of the DNA aligns better with TRBJ2-7, so the J call may be wrong. CDR3 length: 16 residues. Germline assignment: CDR1 SGHRS and CDR2 YFSETQ. CDR3 bases: TGCGCCAGCAGCTTATCCTCCGGGACATGGTCCCACGAGCAGTACTTC. This gives the protein CASSLSSGTWSHEQYF.

This clonotype occurred many times. V usage is TRBV7-3 and J usage is TRBJ2-6; D uncertain. The CDR3 has 15 residues. With 0 bases removed from V and 0 bases from J, the gap between germline ends came to 3 bases. Per germline, CDR1 SGHTA and CDR2 FQGTGA. The CDR3 bases are TGTGCCAGCAGCTTAACCCCCTCTGGGGCCAACGTCCTGACTTTC. As protein: CASSLTPSGANVLTF.

This chain links TRBV6-6 with TRBJ2-5, with D perhaps matching TRBD1 (6 bases). The CDR3 has 15 residues. Germline V gives CDR1 MNHNY, CDR2 SVGAGI (reference sequence). V gave up 5 bases and J gave up 1 base, with 14 bases separating them. The CDR3 here is CASSRPDSLQETQYF. The DNA of the CDR3 is TGTGCCAGCAGTCGGCCGGACAGCCTCCAAGAGACCCAGTACTTC.

The sample holds many counts of this clonotype. This sequence joins TRBV20-1 and TRBJ2-5; D gene uncertain. V gave up 0 bases and J gave up 5 bases, with 4 bases separating them. The CDR3 is 11 residues long. Germline loops: CDR1 DFQATT, CDR2 SNEGSKA (reference sequence). As DNA, the CDR3 is TGCAGTGCTAGAGATCACGAGACCCAGTACTTC. It yields the protein CSARDHETQYF.

In its sample, this clonotype was seen many times. V is TRBV2 and J is TRBJ2-7, with 8 nucleotides matching TRBD1. CDR1 is SNHLY and CDR2 is FYNNEI in the germline V gene. The CDR3 is 12 residues long. V lost 0 bases and J lost 9; bases outside the gene matches: 1. The CDR3 sequence is CASSEATGGQYF. The CDR3 nucleotides read TGTGCCAGCAGTGAAGCCACAGGGGGGCAGTACTTC.

This clonotype was detected once. A much larger clone lies a single base off, so this may be a read error. V usage is TRBV15 and J usage is TRBJ1-2, with 12 bases fitting TRBD1. Germline V gene data show CDR1 as LNHNV and CDR2 as YYDKDF (reference sequence). The CDR3 is 15 amino acids. The CDR3 nucleotides are TGTGCCACCAGCAGTGGGACAGGGGGCAACTATGACTACACCTTC. Its protein product is CATSSGTGGNYDYTF.

This clonotype was counted between two and nine times. With a much larger clone just one base away, this may be a read error. The chain employs TRBV6-5 and TRBJ2-5, with D perhaps matching TRBD2 (6 bases). Trimming took 0 bases from V and 11 from J, leaving 19 bases between them. The CDR3 contains 15 residues. Germline V CDR1 and CDR2: MNHEY, SVGAGI. CDR3 nucleotide sequence: TGTGCCAGCAGTTACTCGAAAGCCGGGGGTAATGAGCAGTACTTC. Translated, it gives CASSYSKAGGNEQYF.